The sequence of this T cell receptor (beta chain) was determined in a study of shared clonotypes between healthy human individuals. Study in general: The study used three CD4 naive, three CD4 memory, two CD8 naive and one CD8 memory plate per donor.

This clone appeared a few times. Its specificity is not known. Only in-frame clones appear in the TCRdb table, and some are missing; sequencing was by immunoSEQ multiplex PCR. Among over 95,000 clones listed, around 65% were seen once. With V trimmed by 4 bases and J by 5 bases, 12 bases remained unmatched. The CDR3 extends over 17 amino acids. Germline CDR1 is SEHNR and CDR2 is FQNEAQ (reference sequence). Study findings and constraints: The study generally estimated greater richness for naive than memory subsets. A handful of donors showed sharing of about 5.5% of naive CD4 clonotypes.

This sequence originates from a woman younger than 45 in good health. The chain uses TRBV7-9 and TRBJ1-5, with 9 bases matching TRBD1. The sample comprised memory CD8+ T cells sorted from blood. Subset defined: CD45RO+ cells pooled with CCR7-negative TemRA cells. The CDR3 nucleotides are TGTGCCAGCAGCTCTACAGGGGGCCCCCCCCATCATCAGCCCCAGCATTTT. Translating gives CASSSTGGPPHHQPQHF.